This T cell receptor beta chain came from a study of cytomegalovirus exposure and HLA in healthy donors. Of note for this clone: The antigen remains undetermined.

PCR involved 60 Vbeta and 13 Jbeta primers. Measured with immunoSEQ multiplex PCR; TCRdb has only the in-frame clones, and not every one. This repertoire includes 20,000 to 25,000 clones. Regarding the study as a whole: A few CMV-associated chains were confirmed in vitro to be specific for CMV antigens. In an earlier analysis, productive rearrangement rates for most beta V segments clustered near 87% or 30%.

Germline assignment: CDR1 SGHTA and CDR2 FQGNSA. V lost 4 bases, J lost 7 bases, and 23 bases lay in between. The CDR3 covers 17 residues. The clonotype was recovered from a male donor in good health and CMV-seropositive. Specimen: PBMCs. The V and J genes are TRBV7-2 and TRBJ2-1; a possible D gene is TRBD2 (6 bases). CDR3 protein: CASSSYPDIGRGNEQFF. CDR3 nucleotide sequence: TGTGCCAGCAGCTCCTATCCTGATATCGGGAGAGGGAATGAGCAGTTCTTC.